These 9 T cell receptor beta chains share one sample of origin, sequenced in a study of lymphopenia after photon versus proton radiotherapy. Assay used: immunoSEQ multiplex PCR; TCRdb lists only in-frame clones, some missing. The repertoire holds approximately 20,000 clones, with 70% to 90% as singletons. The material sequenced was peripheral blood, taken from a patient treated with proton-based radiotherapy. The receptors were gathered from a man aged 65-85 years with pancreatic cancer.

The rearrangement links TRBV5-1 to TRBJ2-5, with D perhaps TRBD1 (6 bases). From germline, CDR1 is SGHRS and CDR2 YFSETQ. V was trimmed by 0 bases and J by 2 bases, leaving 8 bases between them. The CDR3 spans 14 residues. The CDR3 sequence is CASSLGTVQETQYF. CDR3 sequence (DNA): TGCGCCAGCAGCTTGGGGACAGTTCAAGAGACCCAGTACTTC.

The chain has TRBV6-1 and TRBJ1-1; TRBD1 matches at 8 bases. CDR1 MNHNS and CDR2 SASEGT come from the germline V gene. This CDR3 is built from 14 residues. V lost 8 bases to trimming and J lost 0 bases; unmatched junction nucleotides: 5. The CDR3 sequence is CASERDRMNTEAFF. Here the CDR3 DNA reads TGTGCCAGCGAAAGGGACAGGATGAACACTGAAGCTTTCTTT.

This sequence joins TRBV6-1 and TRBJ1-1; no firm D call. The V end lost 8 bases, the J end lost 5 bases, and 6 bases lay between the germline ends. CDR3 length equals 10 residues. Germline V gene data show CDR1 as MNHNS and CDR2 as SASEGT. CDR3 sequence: CASGRTEAFF. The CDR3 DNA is TGTGCCAGCGGGAGAACTGAAGCTTTCTTT.

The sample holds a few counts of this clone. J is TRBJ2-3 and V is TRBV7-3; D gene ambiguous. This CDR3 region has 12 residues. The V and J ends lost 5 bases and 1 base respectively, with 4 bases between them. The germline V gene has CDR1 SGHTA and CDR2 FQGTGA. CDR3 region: CASSLGTDTQYF. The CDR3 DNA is TGTGCCAGCAGCCTAGGCACAGATACGCAGTATTTT.

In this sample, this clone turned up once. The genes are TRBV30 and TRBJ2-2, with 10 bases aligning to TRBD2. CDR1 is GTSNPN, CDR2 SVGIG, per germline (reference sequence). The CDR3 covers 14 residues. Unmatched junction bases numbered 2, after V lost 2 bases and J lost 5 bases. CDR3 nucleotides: TGTGCCTGGAGTCTAGCGGGAGTAACCGGGGAGCTGTTTTTT. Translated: CAWSLAGVTGELFF.

CDR3 sequence reads: CATSRDLGSGNTIYF. CDR3 nucleotide sequence: TGTGCCACCAGCAGAGATCTTGGGTCAGGAAACACCATATATTTT. The chain employs TRBV15 and TRBJ1-3; D is unresolved. The CDR3 is 15 amino acids. Germline CDR1 and CDR2: LNHNV and YYDKDF (reference sequence). Trimming cost V 0 bases and J 4 bases, with 10 bases left between them.

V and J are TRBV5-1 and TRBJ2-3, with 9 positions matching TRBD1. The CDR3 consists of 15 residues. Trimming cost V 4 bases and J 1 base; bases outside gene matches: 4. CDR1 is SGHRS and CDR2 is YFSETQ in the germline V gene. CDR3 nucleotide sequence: TGCGCCAGCAGCCCCCGGGACAGGGGCACAGATACGCAGTATTTT. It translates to CASSPRDRGTDTQYF.

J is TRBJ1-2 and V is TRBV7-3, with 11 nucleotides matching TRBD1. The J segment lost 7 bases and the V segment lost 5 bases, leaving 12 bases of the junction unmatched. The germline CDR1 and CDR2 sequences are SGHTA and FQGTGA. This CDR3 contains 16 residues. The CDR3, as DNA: TGTGCCAGCAGCCCGACGGACAGGGGGCGCCTGGGTGGCTACACCTTC. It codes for CASSPTDRGRLGGYTF.

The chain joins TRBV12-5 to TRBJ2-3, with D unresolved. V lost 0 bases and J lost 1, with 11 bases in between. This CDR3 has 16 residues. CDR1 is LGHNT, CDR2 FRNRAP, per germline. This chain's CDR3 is CASGLVGWYGTDTQYF. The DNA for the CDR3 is TGTGCTAGTGGTTTGGTTGGGTGGTATGGCACAGATACGCAGTATTTT.